This passage covers 18 T cell receptor beta chains from one sample sequenced in a study of cytomegalovirus exposure and HLA in healthy donors. Researchers ran the PCR with 60 Vbeta and 13 Jbeta primers. Some clones are missing from TCRdb's copy, which holds only in-frame ones; the method was immunoSEQ multiplex PCR. The sample holds about 77,000 clones, over 60% seen once. The sample taken for sequencing was PBMCs. These receptors were collected from a man aged 40-49 years in good health and CMV-seronegative.

V is TRBV28 and J is TRBJ2-5; D might be TRBD2 (6 bases). CDR1 MDHEN and CDR2 SYDVKM come from the germline V gene. The CDR3 spans 15 residues. V was pared by 2 bases and J by 5 bases, with 15 bases between. This CDR3 reads CASSLNVGGLETQYF. CDR3 nucleotides: TGTGCCAGCAGTTTAAACGTGGGAGGATTGGAGACCCAGTACTTC.

This clone appeared a few times. J is TRBJ2-3 and V is TRBV5-1; 10 nucleotides align to TRBD2. Losses at the gene ends were 6 bases for V and 2 bases for J; bases not matched to a gene: 3. This CDR3 has 14 amino acids. CDR1 SGHRS and CDR2 YFSETQ come from the germline V gene. Here the CDR3 reads CASKREGTTDTQYF. DNA of the CDR3: TGCGCCAGCAAGCGGGAGGGCACCACAGATACGCAGTATTTT.

The V and J genes are TRBV11-2 and TRBJ2-7; TRBD1 aligns across 8 bases. The CDR3 sequence is 15 residues long. Trimming took 1 base from V and 2 from J; bases not matched to a gene: 4. Per germline, CDR1 SGHAT and CDR2 FQNNGV. The CDR3 DNA follows: TGTGCCAGCAGCTTAGCTGGGACAGGCACCTACGAGCAGTACTTC. This translates into CASSLAGTGTYEQYF.

The count of this clone is one. This chain uses TRBV5-1 with TRBJ2-7; 10 bases match TRBD1. Germline CDR1 is SGHRS and CDR2 is YFSETQ. The length of the CDR3 is 15 residues. J was trimmed by 0 bases and V by 6 bases; bases with no gene match: 6. The CDR3: CASNRGTGVSYEQYF. The CDR3 coding sequence is TGCGCCAGCAATAGGGGGACAGGGGTCTCCTACGAGCAGTACTTC.

The CDR3 protein is CSVESRQETQYF. CDR3 coding DNA: TGCAGCGTTGAAAGCCGGCAAGAGACCCAGTACTTC. The rearrangement links TRBV29-1 to TRBJ2-5; D unresolved. CDR3 length equals 12 residues. Germline CDR1 is SQVTM and CDR2 is ANQGSEA. Deletions cut 2 bases from V and 2 bases from J, with 6 bases between.

The CDR3 coding sequence is TGTGCCAGCAGAACCGGGACTAGCGCCAAAGAGACCCAGTACTTC. Its protein product is CASRTGTSAKETQYF. The chain is built from TRBV5-4 and TRBJ2-5; 10 nucleotides line up with TRBD2. Germline V lookup: CDR1 SGHNT, CDR2 YYREEE (reference sequence). The CDR3 contains 15 residues. The trim removed 5 bases at V and 3 bases at J, leaving 7 bases unmatched.

This chain joins TRBV6-1 and TRBJ2-7; 8 bases align to TRBD1. The J segment lost 2 bases and the V segment lost 6 bases, leaving 6 bases of the junction unmatched. The CDR3 covers 14 residues. Germline values: CDR1 MNHNS, CDR2 SASEGT. The CDR3 region is CASSPGQEAYEQYF. The CDR3 DNA sequence: TGTGCCAGCAGCCCGGGACAGGAGGCCTACGAGCAGTACTTC.

The CDR3 DNA is TGTGCCAGCAACCACCAGGGTTACTCTGGCTACACCTTC. Protein: CASNHQGYSGYTF. The chain links TRBV28 to TRBJ1-2, with a weak D call TRBD1 (5 bases). The V end lost 7 bases, the J end lost 7 bases, and 16 bases lay between the germline ends. The CDR3 is made up of 13 amino acids. Germline CDR1 and CDR2: MDHEN and SYDVKM.

J is TRBJ1-2 and V is TRBV28; D might be TRBD1 (5 bases). Germline V CDR1 and CDR2: MDHEN, SYDVKM. The CDR3 contains 12 residues. V was cut by 7 bases and J by 6 bases, with 12 bases left in between. The CDR3 bases are TGTGCCAGCACCGCTTGGGGGGATGGCTACACCTTC. Amino acids: CASTAWGDGYTF.

The rearrangement joins TRBV7-9 to TRBJ2-7, with 11 bases identical to TRBD2. Per the germline V gene, CDR1 is SEHNR and CDR2 is FQNEAQ (reference sequence). This CDR3 has 16 residues. The trim removed 5 bases at V and 3 bases at J, leaving 9 bases unmatched. This CDR3 reads CASSPETSGTHYEQYF. The CDR3 DNA reads as TGTGCCAGCAGCCCCGAGACTAGCGGGACCCACTACGAGCAGTACTTC.

The chain couples TRBV4-3 to TRBJ1-2; 8 bases align to TRBD1. The germline V gene encodes CDR1 LGHNA and CDR2 YSLEER. This CDR3 contains 14 residues. J lost 6 bases, V lost 1 base, and 4 bases had no gene match. The chain's CDR3 is CASSQGQGADGYTF. The CDR3, as DNA: TGCGCCAGCAGCCAAGGGCAGGGGGCTGATGGCTACACCTTC.

This clone was seen more than once but under ten times. V is TRBV5-1 and J is TRBJ2-3; D may be TRBD2 (5 bases). The germline gives CDR1 SGHRS, CDR2 YFSETQ. V gave up 4 bases and J gave up 2 bases, with 14 bases separating them. This CDR3 region has 15 residues. The CDR3 DNA sequence: TGCGCCAGCAGCCGACGAGCGGAATACACAGATACGCAGTATTTT. Its translation is CASSRRAEYTDTQYF.

About this clone itself: The identical CDR3 is also encoded by other nucleotide sequences in the sample. The chain joins TRBV7-2 to TRBJ1-2; tentative D call: TRBD1 (5 bases). CDR1 is SGHTA and CDR2 is FQGNSA in the germline V gene. This CDR3 spans 14 amino acids. The V gene lost 2 bases and the J gene lost 4 bases, with 11 bases spanning the gap. The CDR3 region is CASSLSGGSYGYTF. CDR3 in DNA: TGTGCCAGCAGCTTAAGCGGGGGAAGCTATGGCTACACCTTC.

The genes are TRBV10-3 and TRBJ2-1, with D maybe TRBD2 (6 bases). Trimming cost V 6 bases and J 4 bases, with 13 bases left between them. The V gene's germline CDR1 is ENHRY and CDR2 SYGVKD. CDR3 length: 14 amino acids. This CDR3 is CAIRPEGSYNEQFF. The CDR3 nucleotides read TGTGCCATCAGACCGGAGGGGAGTTACAATGAGCAGTTCTTC.

This chain connects TRBV11-2 to TRBJ2-3, with 7 bases lining up with TRBD2. Germline CDR1 is SGHAT and CDR2 is FQNNGV. The CDR3 length is 15 residues. The junction had 13 bases not matched to a gene; V was cut back by 8 bases and J by 5 bases. DNA of the CDR3: TGTGCCAGCCAGCTTCTCGCGGGAGTAATAGATACGCAGTATTTT. This encodes CASQLLAGVIDTQYF.

V gene TRBV5-4 combines with J gene TRBJ2-7, with a weak D call TRBD2 (6 bases). Trimming shortened V by 0 bases and J by 5 bases, and 15 bases separated the two germline ends. The CDR3 has 15 residues. The germline V gene has CDR1 SGHNT and CDR2 YYREEE (reference sequence). CDR3 region: CASSLAAGGFHEQYF. CDR3 nucleotides: TGTGCCAGCAGCTTGGCAGCCGGGGGTTTCCACGAGCAGTACTTC.

The chain recombines TRBV27 with TRBJ1-4; TRBD1 aligns across 10 bases. J lost 0 bases, V lost 6 bases, and 7 bases had no gene match. The CDR3 is 17 amino acids. Germline V gives CDR1 MNHEY, CDR2 SMNVEV (reference sequence). CDR3 DNA: TGTGCCAGCAGAAGGGGACAGGGGCTTGCAACTAATGAAAAACTGTTTTTT. Protein: CASRRGQGLATNEKLFF.

The chain carries TRBV20-1 and TRBJ1-1; D unresolved. Germline V CDR1 and CDR2: DFQATT, SNEGSKA (reference sequence). The CDR3 spans 11 residues. Trimming stripped 6 bases from V and 6 bases from J, with 11 bases between. CDR3 protein: CSAKEGAEAFF. The CDR3 nucleotides read TGCAGTGCCAAAGAGGGCGCTGAAGCTTTCTTT.